Sequencing of this TCR beta chain was carried out in a study of human T cells and chemical hapten exposure. The CDR3 is 14 amino acids. Germline trimming cut 6 bases from V and 2 bases from J; bases unmatched to any gene: 7. The germline gives CDR1 MDHEN, CDR2 SYDVKM. Indicated time point: patch test 2, 6 weeks after DPC sensitization. Described treatment: therapeutic diphenylcyclopropenone sensitization with weekly scalp DPC. Via MiXCR, TCRdb re-called the RACE reads, giving one row per CDR3 protein. This sample yields 110,000 to 150,000 distinct CDR3 sequences, of which approximately 10% are seen a single time; around 1.4% belongs to the top ten.

The chain has TRBV28 and TRBJ2-7; TRBD1 matches 7 bases. The receptor was isolated from a woman aged 45-60 years with alopecia areata. Some clones in this sample may be carry-over from other donors' samples. The sequencing here drew on whole blood, taken in connection with sensitization to the hapten diphenylcyclopropenone (DPC). The CDR3 is CASSRTGTPYEQYF. The CDR3 DNA sequence: TGTGCCAGCAGCCGGACAGGCACCCCCTACGAGCAGTACTTC.